This is a list of T cell receptor beta chains from one sample in a study of CD8 T cells in ankylosing spondylitis. TCRdb reanalysed the 5' RACE reads using MiXCR and keeps one entry per CDR3 protein. The profile shows hundreds of thousands of distinct CDR3 sequences, about 9.1% of them singletons. What was sequenced was blood, either unsorted or a sorted T cell fraction (not recorded which). All receptors derive from a male donor with ankylosing spondylitis or in good health (not recorded which). Both conserved end residues are part of each CDR3. D genes are given only for firm matches. A row's size may be missing; if present it is once, few, many or a size class.

TRBV27	TRBD2	.	TRBJ2-7	TGTGCCAGCAGTTACGGTGGAGCGGGAGGGCCCGAGCAGTACTTC	CASSYGGAGGPEQYF
TRBV5-1	.	many	TRBJ2-7	TGCGCCAGCAGCTCAGGGACATTCGAGCAGTACTTC	CASSSGTFEQYF
TRBV20-1	.	many	TRBJ2-3	TGCAGTGCTAGAGTAGGGACAGATACGCAGTATTTT	CSARVGTDTQYF
TRBV20-1	.	many	TRBJ2-5	TGCAGTGCTAGGACTAAACTAGGGTGGGATGAGACCCAGTACTTC	CSARTKLGWDETQYF
TRBV4-1	.	once	TRBJ2-7	TGCGCCAGCAGCCTACAGAGGGGCCTGGACGAGCAGTACTTC	CASSLQRGLDEQYF
TRBV19	.	many	TRBJ2-1	TGTGCCAGTAAGGGCCCTTCCTACAATGAGCAGTTCTTC	CASKGPSYNEQFF
TRBV20-1	.	.	TRBJ2-1	TGCAGTGCTAGCGTGGCGGGGATCCCCTACAATGAGCAGTTCTTC	CSASVAGIPYNEQFF
TRBV5-1	.	many	TRBJ2-5	TGCGCCAGCAGGCAGGAACAAGAGACCCAGTACTTC	CASRQEQETQYF
TRBV4-3	.	many	TRBJ2-7	TGCGCCAGCAGCCAAGTGGGGATACCCTACGAGCAGTACTTC	CASSQVGIPYEQYF
TRBV19	.	many	TRBJ2-5	TGTGCCAGTAGCCTTTCACAGGGTGGGGAGACCCAGTACTTC	CASSLSQGGETQYF
TRBV5-1	TRBD1	many	TRBJ2-2	TGCGCCAGCAGCACCGGACAGGGCCGGAACACCGGGGAGCTGTTTTTT	CASSTGQGRNTGELFF
TRBV4-1	.	many	TRBJ1-4	TGCGCCAGCAGCCAAGATGCTGGGGGGCGAGAAAAACTGTTTTTT	CASSQDAGGREKLFF
TRBV7-3	.	many	TRBJ1-6	TGTGCCAGCAGCCTCCGTTACGATTCACCCCTCCACTTT	CASSLRYDSPLHF
TRBV5-1	.	many	TRBJ2-1	TGCGCCAGCAGCAATTCCGGCGAGTTTACCTTCTCCTACAATGAGCAGTTCTTC	CASSNSGEFTFSYNEQFF
TRBV20-1	.	.	TRBJ2-7	TGCAGTGCCGGGAAGGACCTCTACGAGCAGTACTTC	CSAGKDLYEQYF
TRBV12-3/TRBV12-4	.	many	TRBJ1-2	TGTGCCAGCAGTGGGACTAGCCCCTATGGCTACACCTTC	CASSGTSPYGYTF
TRBV7-8	.	few	TRBJ1-5	TGTGCCAGCAGCTTAGGGGGCGAGCAGCCCCAGCATTTT	CASSLGGEQPQHF
TRBV6-1	TRBD1	.	TRBJ1-2	TGTGCCAGCAGTGAACAGGGGGACTATGGCTACACCTTC	CASSEQGDYGYTF
TRBV12-3/TRBV12-4	TRBD1	medium-sized	TRBJ2-1	TGTGCCAGCAGCCCGACAGGGTCTAACAATGAGCAGTTCTTC	CASSPTGSNNEQFF
TRBV12-3/TRBV12-4	.	many	TRBJ2-7	TGTGCCAGCAGTTTAGTCGCCCAGGGCGAGCAGTACTTC	CASSLVAQGEQYF
TRBV19	TRBD2	.	TRBJ2-1	TGTGCCAGTAGATCGACTAGCTCCCGTGAGCAGTTCTTC	CASRSTSSREQFF
TRBV3-1	TRBD1	.	TRBJ2-4	TGTGCCAGCAGCCAAGATGATTCAGGGGGCAACTTTCAGTACTTC	CASSQDDSGGNFQYF
TRBV5-5	TRBD1	few	TRBJ2-7	TGTGCCAGCAGCGCCGGGACAGGGGGACTCTACGAGCAGTACTTC	CASSAGTGGLYEQYF
TRBV20-1	.	many	TRBJ1-4	TGCAGTGCTAGAGGGTTCGGTTCAACTAATGAAAAACTGTTTTTT	CSARGFGSTNEKLFF
TRBV4-2	TRBD1	many	TRBJ2-4	TGTGCCAGCAGCCTTTCGGACAGGGGTAACATTCAGTACTTC	CASSLSDRGNIQYF
TRBV30	.	many	TRBJ2-1	TGTGCCTGGAGTGTGACTCCGTCCAATGAGCAGTTCTTC	CAWSVTPSNEQFF
TRBV12-3/TRBV12-4	.	.	TRBJ2-7	TGTGCCAGCAGCTACCGTGACGGTGGCGAGCAGTACTTC	CASSYRDGGEQYF